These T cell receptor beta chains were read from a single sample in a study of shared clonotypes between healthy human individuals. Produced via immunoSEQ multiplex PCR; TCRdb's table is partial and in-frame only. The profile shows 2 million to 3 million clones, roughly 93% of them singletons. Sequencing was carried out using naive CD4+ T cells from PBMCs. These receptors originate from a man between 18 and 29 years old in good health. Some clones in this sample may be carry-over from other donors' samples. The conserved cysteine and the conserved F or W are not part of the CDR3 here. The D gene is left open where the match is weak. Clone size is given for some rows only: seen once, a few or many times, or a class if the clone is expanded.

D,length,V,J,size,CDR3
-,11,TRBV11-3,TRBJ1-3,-,ASSLPVGNTIY
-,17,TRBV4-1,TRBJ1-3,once,ASSQPTGRWGSERNTIY
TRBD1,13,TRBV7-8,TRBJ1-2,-,ASSSIQGASYGYT
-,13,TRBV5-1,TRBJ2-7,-,ASSLTGTGEYEQY
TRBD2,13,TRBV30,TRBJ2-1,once,AWSGTSGPYNEQF
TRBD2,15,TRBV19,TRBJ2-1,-,ASSIVGGTRPYNEQF
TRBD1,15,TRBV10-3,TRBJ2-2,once,AISDGTGGVRGGELF
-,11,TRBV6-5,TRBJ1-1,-,ASSLGHNTEAF
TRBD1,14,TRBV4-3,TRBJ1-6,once,ASSQQTGGGNSPLH
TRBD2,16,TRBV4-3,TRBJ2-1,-,ASSQEGGRAASYNEQF
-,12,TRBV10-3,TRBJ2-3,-,AISDRQDADTQY
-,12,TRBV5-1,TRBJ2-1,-,ASSLEVSYNEQF
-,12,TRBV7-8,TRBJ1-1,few,ASSLVAGNTEAF
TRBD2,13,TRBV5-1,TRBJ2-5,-,ASSPGTTRQETQY
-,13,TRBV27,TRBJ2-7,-,ASSLGWGVDYEQY